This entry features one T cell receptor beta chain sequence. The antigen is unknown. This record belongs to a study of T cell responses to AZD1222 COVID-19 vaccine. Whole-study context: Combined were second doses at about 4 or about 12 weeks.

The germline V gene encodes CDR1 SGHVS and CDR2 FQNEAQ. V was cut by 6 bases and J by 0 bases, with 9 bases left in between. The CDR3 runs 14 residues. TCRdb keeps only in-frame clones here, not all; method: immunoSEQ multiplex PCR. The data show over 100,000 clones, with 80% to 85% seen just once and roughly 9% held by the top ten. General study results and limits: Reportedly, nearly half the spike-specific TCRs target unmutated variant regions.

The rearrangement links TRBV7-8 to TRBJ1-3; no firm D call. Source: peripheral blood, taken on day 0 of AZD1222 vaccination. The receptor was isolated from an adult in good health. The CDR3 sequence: CASSWGSSGNTIYF. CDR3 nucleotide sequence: TGTGCCAGCAGTTGGGGAAGCTCTGGAAACACCATATATTTT.